This entry concerns a single T cell receptor beta chain. The entry originates in a study of blood T cell repertoires in COVID-19. Turning to the study itself: Acute and convalescent COVID-19 specimens originated in the United States, Italy and Spain. Sources were T cells, B-cell-depleted T cells, or PBMCs; the material itself was cDNA or gDNA.

Methods used by the authors: Reference gene primer amplification yielded estimated nucleated cell counts. Repertoires were generated with immunoSEQ multiplex PCR, while TCRdb's copy carries only in-frame clones and drops some. V, J and clone size are those of that table, while D and trimming were read from the DNA. The sample carries 100,000 to 120,000 clones, approximately 85% recorded once. The V end was cut by 4 bases, the J end by 4 bases, with 13 bases between. CDR1 is LNHDA and CDR2 is SQIVND in the germline V gene (reference sequence). The CDR3 extends over 14 amino acids. The sequence came from a man aged 40-49 years with acute or convalescent COVID-19. Sequenced material: peripheral blood. The chain recombines TRBV19 with TRBJ1-1; D ambiguous. CDR3 residues: CASSTLREGTEAFF. In DNA, the CDR3 is TGTGCCAGTAGTACCCTTCGGGAGGGCACTGAAGCTTTCTTT.